These 26 T cell receptor beta chains share one sample of origin, sequenced in a study of control samples from healthy donors and cancer patients. Data came from immunoSEQ multiplex PCR; TCRdb stores just in-frame clones and leaves some out. There are fewer than 300,000 clones in the sample; over 70% occur only once, and about an eighth lies in the top ten. The specimen sequenced was PBMCs. Source of these receptors: a woman aged 60 to 75 with lung cancer.

This clone occurred once. Here the CDR3 reads CASSLERGTGTDTQYF. The CDR3, as DNA: TGCGCCAGCAGCTTGGAGCGGGGAACCGGCACAGATACGCAGTATTTT. The chain carries TRBV5-1 and TRBJ2-3; 7 nucleotides agree with TRBD2. The germline V gene encodes CDR1 SGHRS and CDR2 YFSETQ. V lost 0 bases to trimming and J lost 1 base; unmatched junction nucleotides: 5. The CDR3 is made up of 16 amino acids.

This sequence joins TRBV6-5 and TRBJ2-1; 12 nucleotides line up with TRBD1. The CDR3 has 14 amino acids. CDR1 is MNHEY and CDR2 is SVGAGI in the germline V gene. Trimming removed 5 bases from V and 9 bases from J; junction bases left unmatched: 5. The CDR3 reads CASSLGQGASEQFF. CDR3 DNA: TGTGCCAGCAGTCTGGGACAGGGGGCAAGTGAGCAGTTCTTC.

The chain is built from TRBV7-6 and TRBJ1-1; D uncertain. Germline V gives CDR1 SGHVS, CDR2 FNYEAQ. There are 13 residues in the CDR3. Deletions cut 5 bases from V and 0 bases from J, with 7 bases between. DNA of the CDR3: TGTGCCAGCAGCCCTTTAGTGAACACTGAAGCTTTCTTT. This gives the protein CASSPLVNTEAFF.

Comment on this clone: In the same sample, other DNA sequences code for this CDR3. The chain has TRBV6-5 and TRBJ1-2, with a possible D match to TRBD1 (5 bases). The CDR3 extends over 12 amino acids. The V gene's germline CDR1 is MNHEY and CDR2 SVGAGI. V was trimmed by 3 bases and J by 5 bases, leaving 7 bases between them. CDR3 nucleotide sequence: TGTGCCAGCAGTTATCAGGGTTATGGCTACACCTTC. Its protein is CASSYQGYGYTF.

This clone has just a few counts. Additional DNA sequences in this sample encode the identical CDR3. The chain joins TRBV3-1 (or the pseudogene TRBV3-2) to TRBJ1-6; D unresolved. The germline CDR1 and CDR2 sequences are LGHDT and YNNKEL (reference sequence). The germline V and J ends were trimmed by 1 base and 7 bases, with 11 bases remaining between them. This CDR3 is built from 15 residues. The DNA of the CDR3 is TGTGCCAGCAGCCAAGTGGTGGGCGCAAATTCACCCCTCCACTTT. Translating gives CASSQVVGANSPLHF.

The chain couples TRBV11-3 to TRBJ2-3; possibly TRBD2 for D (6 bases). The germline gives CDR1 SGHNT, CDR2 YENEEA. This CDR3 contains 18 residues. The V and J ends lost 0 bases and 2 bases respectively, with 18 bases between them. CDR3 amino acids: CASSLDGGSGVYTDTQYF. In nucleotides, the CDR3 is TGTGCCAGCAGCTTAGACGGAGGTAGCGGAGTTTACACAGATACGCAGTATTTT.

A single count supports this clone. The V and J genes are TRBV6-5 and TRBJ1-1, with 7 positions matching TRBD1. The CDR3 sequence is 13 residues long. The germline V gene has CDR1 MNHEY and CDR2 SVGAGI. Germline trimming cut 7 bases from V and 5 bases from J; bases unmatched to any gene: 7. CDR3 coding DNA: TGTGCCAGCACCAAACAGGGGTTGACTGAAGCTTTCTTT. Translating it yields CASTKQGLTEAFF.

V is TRBV4-2 and J is TRBJ1-2; no clear D. Trimming pared 0 bases from V and 3 bases from J, leaving 14 bases between. This CDR3 is 16 amino acids long. Germline CDR1 and CDR2: LGHNA and YNFKEQ. The chain's CDR3 is CASSQDRQAYYYGYTF. CDR3 DNA: TGTGCCAGCAGCCAAGATCGTCAGGCCTACTACTATGGCTACACCTTC.

The V and J genes are TRBV12-3 or TRBV12-4 and TRBJ2-3, with 8 bases aligning to TRBD1. V lost 3 bases and J lost 9; bases outside the gene matches: 2. There are 12 residues in the CDR3. In DNA form, the CDR3 reads TGTGCCAGCAGTTTCGGACAGGGAACGCAGTATTTT. It translates to CASSFGQGTQYF.

V usage is TRBV2 and J usage is TRBJ2-3, with 8 bases matching TRBD1. V dropped 8 bases and J dropped 4; count of bases not matched to a gene: 14. Germline CDR1 and CDR2: SNHLY and FYNNEI. This CDR3 comprises 16 residues. The CDR3 nucleotides read TGTGCCAGCCTTAACAATCAGGGGGCGTGGGCAGATACGCAGTATTTT. This translates into CASLNNQGAWADTQYF.

The CDR3 is CASSPTGNPTQETQYF. CDR3 DNA: TGTGCCAGCAGCCCCACGGGGAACCCGACCCAAGAGACCCAGTACTTC. The chain uses TRBV7-9 and TRBJ2-5; possible D gene TRBD2, 5 bases. Germline CDR1 reads SEHNR; CDR2 reads FQNEAQ (reference sequence). The CDR3 is 16 residues long. The V end was cut by 5 bases, the J end by 1 base, with 17 bases between.

This rearrangement joins TRBV9 to TRBJ2-7, with D maybe TRBD1 (6 bases). The CDR3 contains 14 residues. Trimming cost V 0 bases and J 6 bases, with 13 bases left between them. Germline V gene sequence: CDR1 SGDLS, CDR2 YYNGEE. The CDR3 region has the DNA TGTGCCAGCAGCGTAGGGGGGCTGGCTGCCGAGCAGTACTTC. Its protein product is CASSVGGLAAEQYF.

V gene TRBV19 combines with J gene TRBJ2-3; D remains ambiguous. From germline, CDR1 is LNHDA and CDR2 SQIVND (reference sequence). The V gene lost 6 bases and the J gene lost 4 bases, with 11 bases spanning the gap. CDR3 length: 13 amino acids. The DNA for the CDR3 is TGTGCCAGTAGCTCCTACCGGGCAGATACGCAGTATTTT. Residues: CASSSYRADTQYF.

This chain links TRBV10-2 with TRBJ2-3; 13 nucleotides agree with TRBD2. The CDR3 is 18 amino acids. The V segment lost 4 bases and the J segment 3 bases; nucleotides outside the gene matches: 10. Germline values: CDR1 WSHSY, CDR2 SAAADI. In DNA, the CDR3 is TGCGCCAGCAGTGGACTTCGGACTAGCGGGGGTGGAACAGATACGCAGTATTTT. Residues: CASSGLRTSGGGTDTQYF.

This clone was observed a single time. The CDR3 loop is CASRGTDASYNEQFF. CDR3 coding DNA: TGTGCCAGCAGGGGGACAGACGCTTCCTACAATGAGCAGTTCTTC. The chain links TRBV6-5 to TRBJ2-1, with TRBD1 matching 7 bases. V dropped 6 bases and J dropped 1; count of bases not matched to a gene: 6. Germline CDR1 and CDR2: MNHEY and SVGAGI. The CDR3 is made up of 15 amino acids.

The rearrangement links TRBV3-1 (or the pseudogene TRBV3-2) to TRBJ2-6, with D uncertain. This CDR3 region has 16 residues. Germline CDR1 LGHDT, CDR2 YNNKEL (reference sequence). Trimming removed 0 bases at V and 0 bases at J, with 6 bases between. For the CDR3, the DNA is TGTGCCAGCAGCCAAGATGGGCTCTCTGGGGCCAACGTCCTGACTTTC. Its translation is CASSQDGLSGANVLTF.

DNA for the CDR3: TGCGCCAGCAGCTTGAGGCCTAAGCGGGGGGGCCCCGGAGAACAAGAGACCCAGTACTTC. Translating it yields CASSLRPKRGGPGEQETQYF. This sequence joins TRBV5-1 and TRBJ2-5, with 10 bases that match TRBD2. Germline CDR1 is SGHRS and CDR2 is YFSETQ. There are 20 residues in the CDR3. Trimming at V came to 1 base and at J to 2 bases, leaving 17 bases not matched to a gene.

CDR3 in amino acids: CASHDGAEAFF. In DNA form, the CDR3 reads TGTGCCAGCCACGACGGCGCTGAAGCTTTCTTT. This chain uses TRBV7-9 with TRBJ1-1; unclear D gene. The CDR3 totals 11 residues. V lost 8 bases, J lost 6 bases, and 10 bases lay in between. Germline CDR1 is SEHNR and CDR2 is FQNEAQ (reference sequence).

This sequence joins TRBV5-1 and TRBJ1-4; 12 bases match TRBD1. CDR3 length: 15 residues. Germline values: CDR1 SGHRS, CDR2 YFSETQ. Trimming removed 3 bases from V and 5 bases from J; junction bases left unmatched: 2. CDR3 amino acids: CASSSGTGGNEKLFF. The CDR3 coding sequence is TGCGCCAGCAGCTCAGGGACAGGGGGCAATGAAAAACTGTTTTTT.

The gene calls are TRBV19 and TRBJ1-1, with unresolved D. This CDR3 region has 14 residues. Germline loops: CDR1 LNHDA, CDR2 SQIVND (reference sequence). V lost 5 bases and J 4 bases, leaving 14 bases between the germline ends. The CDR3 nucleotides are TGTGCCAGTAGTTCTTGGGATACAGCCACTGAAGCTTTCTTT. This translates into CASSSWDTATEAFF.

The chain couples TRBV2 to TRBJ2-7; TRBD1 aligns across 9 bases. The germline V gene encodes CDR1 SNHLY and CDR2 FYNNEI. The V and J ends lost 4 bases and 1 base, in that order; junction bases with no gene match: 5. This CDR3 is 15 amino acids long. CDR3 sequence: CASSGVGQGSYEQYF. The CDR3 DNA follows: TGTGCCAGCAGTGGGGTAGGACAGGGGTCCTACGAGCAGTACTTC.

This clone was recorded once. J is TRBJ1-5 and V is TRBV27; D gene unclear. The CDR3 is 15 amino acids. Germline loops: CDR1 MNHEY, CDR2 SMNVEV (reference sequence). The V end lost 2 bases, the J end lost 1 base, and 9 bases lay between the germline ends. The CDR3 DNA reads TGTGCCAGCAGTTTAAAGGCTTGGAGCAATCAGCCCCAGCATTTT. The encoded protein is CASSLKAWSNQPQHF.

The chain links TRBV28 to TRBJ2-7; 7 nucleotides match TRBD2. J lost 7 bases, V lost 7 bases, and 13 bases had no gene match. There are 14 residues in the CDR3. Germline CDR1 and CDR2: MDHEN and SYDVKM. This CDR3 is CASTGRRLGGEQYF. CDR3 coding DNA: TGTGCCAGCACCGGCCGGAGGTTGGGGGGGGAGCAGTACTTC.

The chain joins TRBV4-2 to TRBJ2-5, with D perhaps TRBD1 (6 bases). Trimming removed 2 bases from V and 5 bases from J, with 9 bases in between. Germline CDR1 and CDR2: LGHNA and YNFKEQ. This CDR3 has 13 residues. This chain's CDR3 is CASSQFTGETQYF. CDR3 DNA sequence: TGTGCCAGCAGCCAATTTACAGGGGAGACCCAGTACTTC.

This clone is a singleton in its sample. The rearrangement joins TRBV19 to TRBJ2-4; 12 bases are a match to TRBD1. The CDR3 length is 15 residues. The V segment lost 5 bases and the J segment 6 bases; nucleotides outside the gene matches: 5. The germline V gene encodes CDR1 LNHDA and CDR2 SQIVND (reference sequence). The CDR3 loop reads CASSPGQGAGNIQYF. DNA for the CDR3: TGTGCCAGTAGTCCGGGACAGGGGGCAGGAAACATTCAGTACTTC. The variable domain in full, with the rest retrieved from reference TRBV19 and TRBJ2-4, is DGGITQSPKYLFRKEGQNVTLSCEQNLNHDAMYWYRQDPGQGLRLIYYSQIVNDFQKGDIAEGYSVSREKKESFPLTVTSAQKNPTAFYLCASSPGQGAGNIQYFGAGTRLSVL.

The chain uses TRBV4-2 and TRBJ2-7, with D possibly being TRBD2 (5 bases). The CDR3 consists of 15 residues. V dropped 5 bases and J dropped 2 bases, with 16 bases sitting between them. CDR1 and CDR2 (germline): LGHNA, YNFKEQ. The CDR3 sequence is CASSKQTDGTYEQYF. As DNA, the CDR3 is TGTGCCAGCAGCAAGCAAACCGACGGGACCTACGAGCAGTACTTC.